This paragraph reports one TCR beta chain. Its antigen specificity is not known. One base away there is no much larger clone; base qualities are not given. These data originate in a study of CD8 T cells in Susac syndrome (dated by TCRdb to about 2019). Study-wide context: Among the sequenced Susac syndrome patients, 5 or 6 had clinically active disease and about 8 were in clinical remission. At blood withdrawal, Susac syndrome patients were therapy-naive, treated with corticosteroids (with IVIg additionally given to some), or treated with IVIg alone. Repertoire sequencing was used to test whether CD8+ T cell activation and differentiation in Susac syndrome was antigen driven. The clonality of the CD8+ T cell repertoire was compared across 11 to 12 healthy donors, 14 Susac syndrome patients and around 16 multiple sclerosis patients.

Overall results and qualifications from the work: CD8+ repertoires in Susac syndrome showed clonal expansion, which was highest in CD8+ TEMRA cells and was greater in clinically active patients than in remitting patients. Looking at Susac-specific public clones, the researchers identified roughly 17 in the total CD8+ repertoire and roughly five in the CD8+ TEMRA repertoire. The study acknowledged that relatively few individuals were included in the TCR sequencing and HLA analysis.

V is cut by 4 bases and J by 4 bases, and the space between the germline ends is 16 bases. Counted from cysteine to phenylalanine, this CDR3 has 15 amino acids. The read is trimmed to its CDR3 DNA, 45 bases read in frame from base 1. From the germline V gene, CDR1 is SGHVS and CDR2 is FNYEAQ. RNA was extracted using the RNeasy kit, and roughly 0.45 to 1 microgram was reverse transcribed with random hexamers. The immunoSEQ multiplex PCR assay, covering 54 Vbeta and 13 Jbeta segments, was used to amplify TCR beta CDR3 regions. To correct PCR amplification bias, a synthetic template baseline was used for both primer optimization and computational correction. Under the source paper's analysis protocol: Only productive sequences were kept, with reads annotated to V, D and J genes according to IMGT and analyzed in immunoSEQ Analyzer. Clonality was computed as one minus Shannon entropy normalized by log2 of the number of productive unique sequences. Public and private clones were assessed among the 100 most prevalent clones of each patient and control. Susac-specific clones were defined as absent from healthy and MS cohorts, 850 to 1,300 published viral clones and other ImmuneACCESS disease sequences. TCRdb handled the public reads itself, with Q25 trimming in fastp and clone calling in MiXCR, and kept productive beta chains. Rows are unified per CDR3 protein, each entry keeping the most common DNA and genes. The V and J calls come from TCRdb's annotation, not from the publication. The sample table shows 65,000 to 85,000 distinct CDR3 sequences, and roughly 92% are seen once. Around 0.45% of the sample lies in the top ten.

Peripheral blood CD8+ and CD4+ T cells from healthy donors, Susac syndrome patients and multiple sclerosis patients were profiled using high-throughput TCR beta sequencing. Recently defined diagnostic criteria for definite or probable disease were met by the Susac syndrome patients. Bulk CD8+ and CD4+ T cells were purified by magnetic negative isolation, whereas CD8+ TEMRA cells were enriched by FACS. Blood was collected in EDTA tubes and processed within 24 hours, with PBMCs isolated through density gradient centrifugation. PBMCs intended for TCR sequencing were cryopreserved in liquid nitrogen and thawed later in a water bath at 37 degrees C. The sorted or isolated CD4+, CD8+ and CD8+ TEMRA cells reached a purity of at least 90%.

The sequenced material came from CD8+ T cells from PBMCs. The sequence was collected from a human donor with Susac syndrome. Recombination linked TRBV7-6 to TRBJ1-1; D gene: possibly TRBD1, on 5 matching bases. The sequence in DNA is TGTGCCAGCAGCTACGCCAGGGCCTCGGGCACTGAAGCTTTCTTT. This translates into CASSYARASGTEAFF. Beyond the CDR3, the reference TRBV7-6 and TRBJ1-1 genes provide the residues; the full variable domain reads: GAGVSQSPRYKVTKRGQDVALRCDPISGHVSLYWYRQALGQGPEFLTYFNYEAQQDKSGLPNDRFSAERPEGSISTLTIQRTEQRDSAMYRCASSYARASGTEAFFGQGTRLTVV.